This T cell receptor (beta chain) was captured by sequencing in a study of control samples from healthy donors and cancer patients (TCRdb year 2020). Taken from the germline V gene (reference sequence), the CDR1 and CDR2 loops are MNHEY and SMNVEV. At the junction V is shortened by 4 bases and J by 8 bases; bases outside the gene matches: 10. Including the terminal cysteine and phenylalanine, the CDR3 comprises 15 residues. The kept DNA is CDR3 alone, 45 bases in frame from the first base. Of note for this clone: It lacks a known antigen. No qualities accompany the bases; no much larger clone lies one base away.

The library was obtained by the immunoSEQ multiplex PCR assay. This is the immuneACCESS table as TCRdb keeps it, with only in-frame sequences that have V and J called. A part of the clones is gone; compared with another copy, unresolved V genes explain less than half, and the rest is unexplained. For this sample there are about 120,000 clones; 80% to 90% appear just once. 2.9% of the sample comes from the top ten. The sequence joins TRBV27 to TRBJ2-3; 9 central nucleotides agree with TRBD2. What was sequenced was blood. The receptor was derived from a man between 60 and 75 years old in good health. This receptor has the CDR3 CASSWSGGSGGTQYF. The base sequence is TGTGCCAGCAGTTGGAGCGGGGGGTCCGGGGGTACGCAGTATTTT.